This T cell receptor (beta chain) was documented in a study of T cell responses to AZD1222 COVID-19 vaccine. This CDR3 spans 17 amino acids. V was trimmed by 2 bases and J by 1 base, leaving 17 bases between them. The germline V gene has CDR1 MNHEY and CDR2 SMNVEV (reference sequence). A remark on this clone: Its antigen is as yet unknown.

Clones were sequenced by immunoSEQ multiplex PCR, and TCRdb holds only the in-frame ones, with some missing. This sample has some 92,000 clones, with about 91% found just once. Whole-study results and caveats: Researchers report vaccine-associated CD4 TCRs spanning spike, with dominance at 160-218 and 743-854. Once two AZD1222 doses were given, Spike-specific TCR breadth and depth went up. Recipients of AZD1222 seropositive at baseline numbered only 5 to 7.

The sample was peripheral blood, taken on day 0 of AZD1222 vaccination. The sequence was collected from an adult in good health. V usage is TRBV27 and J usage is TRBJ2-5; D tentatively fits TRBD1 or TRBD2 (5 bases each). CDR3 region: CASSLKMRAGFQETQYF. The CDR3 DNA is TGTGCCAGCAGTTTAAAAATGAGGGCAGGGTTCCAAGAGACCCAGTACTTC.